These 6 T cell receptor beta chains came from one sample sequenced in a study of T cell changes during pregnancy in multiple sclerosis. The table came from immunoSEQ multiplex PCR; TCRdb's copy has only in-frame clones and leaves some out. The data hold about 42,000 clones, with around 96% observed a single time. Sequencing was performed on peripheral blood, taken in the second trimester of pregnancy. These receptors all come from a female donor with multiple sclerosis, enrolled in a pregnancy study.

The chain is built from TRBV7-9 and TRBJ1-1; the match to TRBD1 covers 7 bases. The CDR3 has 15 residues. The germline V gene has CDR1 SEHNR and CDR2 FQNEAQ (reference sequence). The V and J ends lost 4 bases and 6 bases, in that order; junction bases with no gene match: 11. CDR3 protein: CASSSLQGKSPEAFF. Written as DNA, the CDR3 is TGTGCCAGCAGCTCTTTACAGGGGAAGTCCCCTGAAGCTTTCTTT.

The genes are TRBV5-1 and TRBJ2-6; 12 bases are a match to TRBD1. Germline CDR1 SGHRS, CDR2 YFSETQ. The CDR3 has 18 amino acids. Germline trimming cut 0 bases from V and 0 bases from J; bases unmatched to any gene: 1. In nucleotides, the CDR3 is TGCGCCAGCAGCTTGGTGGGACAGGGGGCCTCTGGGGCCAACGTCCTGACTTTC. Amino acids: CASSLVGQGASGANVLTF.

The chain carries TRBV7-7 and TRBJ2-3; TRBD1 aligns across 8 bases. After removal of 1 base from V and 3 bases from J, the junction contained 0 bases not matched to a gene. The CDR3 runs 14 residues. CDR1 and CDR2 (germline): SSHAT, FNYEAQ (reference sequence). This CDR3 reads CASSLGTGTDTQYF. CDR3 coding DNA: TGTGCCAGCAGCTTAGGGACAGGGACAGATACGCAGTATTTT. Based on the CDR3 plus reference TRBV7-7 and TRBJ2-3, the full variable domain is GAGVSQSPRYKVTKRGQDVTLRCDPISSHATLYWYQQALGQGPEFLTYFNYEAQPDKSGLPSDRFSAERPEGSISTLTIQRTEQRDSAMYRCASSLGTGTDTQYFGPGTRLTVL.

Remarks on this clone: This sample also contains other DNA sequences that code for the same CDR3. This chain joins TRBV5-1 and TRBJ2-3; 9 positions agree with TRBD2. In germline, CDR1 is SGHRS, CDR2 YFSETQ. The trim removed 4 bases at V and 1 base at J, leaving 13 bases unmatched. The CDR3 consists of 18 residues. CDR3: CASSLPSGLAGGTDTQYF. In DNA form, the CDR3 reads TGCGCCAGCAGCCTCCCCTCCGGTTTAGCGGGAGGCACAGATACGCAGTATTTT. The whole variable domain, remainder taken from reference TRBV5-1 and TRBJ2-3, is KAGVTQTPRYLIKTRGQQVTLSCSPISGHRSVSWYQQTPGQGLQFLFEYFSETQRNKGNFPGRFSGRQFSNSRSEMNVSTLELGDSALYLCASSLPSGLAGGTDTQYFGPGTRLTVL.

The chain carries TRBV18 and TRBJ1-5; D gene ambiguous. Germline CDR1 is KGHSH and CDR2 is LQKENI. This CDR3 contains 13 residues. The V end was cut by 0 bases, the J end by 9 bases, with 9 bases between. The CDR3 DNA follows: TGTGCCAGCTCACCACCCTCCCGGGGGCCCCAGCATTTT. This translates into CASSPPSRGPQHF. Together with reference TRBV18 and TRBJ1-5, the CDR3 gives the full variable domain: NAGVMQNPRHLVRRRGQEARLRCSPMKGHSHVYWYRQLPEEGLKFMVYLQKENIIDESGMPKERFSAEFPKEGPSILRIQQVVRGDSAAYFCASSPPSRGPQHFGDGTRLSIL.

The V call is TRBV7-3, the J call TRBJ2-7, with 9 bases aligning to TRBD1. Trimming at V came to 5 bases and at J to 0 bases, leaving 5 bases not matched to a gene. The CDR3 extends over 15 amino acids. CDR1 is SGHTA and CDR2 is FQGTGA in the germline V gene. The CDR3 nucleotides are TGTGCCAGCAGCCAAAGGACAGGGGCCTCCTACGAGCAGTACTTC. Amino acid sequence: CASSQRTGASYEQYF. The whole variable domain, remainder taken from reference TRBV7-3 and TRBJ2-7, is GAGVSQTPSNKVTEKGKYVELRCDPISGHTALYWYRQSLGQGPEFLIYFQGTGAADDSGLPNDRFFAVRPEGSVSTLKIQRTERGDSAVYLCASSQRTGASYEQYFGPGTRLTVT.